This T cell receptor (beta chain) was sequenced for a study of blood T cells in healthy people across ages. Using a J-beta primer mix together with a sample-barcoded 5' primer, a second PCR was run for roughly 6 to 11 cycles. Each of the cDNA molecules was tagged by a template-switch adaptor with 12 random nucleotides. TCRdb analysed the 5' RACE reads with MiXCR anew, one entry per CDR3 protein. The sample has hundreds of thousands of distinct CDR3 sequences; roughly three fifths are singletons. This clonotype came up a few times. V was clipped by 5 bases and J by 3 bases; unmatched bases: 9. This CDR3 comprises 14 residues. Germline V gives CDR1 DFQATT, CDR2 SNEGSKA (reference sequence).

The sequencing input was blood. The rearrangement uses TRBV20-1 and TRBJ2-7; 8 bases align to TRBD1. This TCR came from a man between 60 and 70 years old in good health. The CDR3 nucleotides are TGCAGTGCTCTCTCCGGGACAGGCTACTACGAGCAGTACTTC. It encodes CSALSGTGYYEQYF.